Listed here are 18 T cell receptor beta chains from one sample, sequenced in a study of cytomegalovirus exposure and HLA in healthy donors. Primers for the PCR totalled 60 Vbeta and 13 Jbeta. Libraries were prepared by immunoSEQ multiplex PCR; TCRdb keeps only in-frame clonotypes and omits some of them. The sample comprises about 94,000 clones, about three fifths of which are singletons, and around 4.2% rests with the top ten. Sequences were obtained from PBMCs. The receptors come from a man aged 25-40 years in good health and CMV-seronegative.

This clone was picked up a small number of times. The genes are TRBV6-5 and TRBJ1-1; D possibly corresponds to TRBD1 (6 bases). In germline, CDR1 is MNHEY, CDR2 SVGAGI. Trimming cost V 5 bases and J 4 bases, with 17 bases left between them. The CDR3 contains 15 residues. CDR3 residues: CASSDLAGVSTEAFF. CDR3 nucleotide sequence: TGTGCCAGCAGTGACTTGGCAGGGGTTTCCACTGAAGCTTTCTTT.

The V and J genes are TRBV19 and TRBJ2-5; 9 positions agree with TRBD2. The CDR3 is made up of 14 amino acids. The V segment lost 2 bases and the J segment 2 bases; nucleotides outside the gene matches: 0. Germline values: CDR1 LNHDA, CDR2 SQIVND (reference sequence). In DNA form, the CDR3 reads TGTGCCAGTAGTATACTAGCGGGACAAGAGACCCAGTACTTC. Its translation is CASSILAGQETQYF.

The chain joins TRBV4-3 to TRBJ2-1, with TRBD1 identical over 8 bases. The germline CDR1 and CDR2 sequences are LGHNA and YSLEER. V was pared by 0 bases and J by 4 bases, with 20 bases of the junction left unmatched. The CDR3 is 21 amino acids. CDR3 nucleotide sequence: TGCGCCAGCAGCCAAGAGTGGACAGGGAGCTTGGGGGCCGCGATTTACAATGAGCAGTTCTTC. This sequence encodes CASSQEWTGSLGAAIYNEQFF.

The CDR3 sequence is CASGASVNEKLFF. In DNA form, the CDR3 reads TGTGCCAGCGGAGCTAGTGTTAATGAAAAACTGTTTTTT. J is TRBJ1-4 and V is TRBV11-2; D is unresolved. Trimming removed 8 bases at V and 4 bases at J, with 11 bases between. Germline CDR1 and CDR2: SGHAT and FQNNGV. This CDR3 has 13 amino acids.

V is TRBV25-1 and J is TRBJ1-5, with unresolved D. In germline, CDR1 is MGHDK, CDR2 SYGVNS. With 4 bases removed from V and 2 bases from J, the gap between germline ends came to 9 bases. CDR3 size: 14 residues. The CDR3 here is CASSAVSGNQPQHF. CDR3 DNA: TGTGCCAGCAGTGCAGTATCTGGCAATCAGCCCCAGCATTTT. Full variable domain (rest looked up from reference TRBV25-1 and TRBJ1-5): EADIYQTPRYLVIGTGKKITLECSQTMGHDKMYWYQQDPGMELHLIHYSYGVNSTEKGDLSSESTVSRIRTEHFPLTLESARPSHTSQYLCASSAVSGNQPQHFGDGTRLSIL.

This chain uses TRBV9 with TRBJ2-7; a weak D match, TRBD2 (5 bases). Germline values: CDR1 SGDLS, CDR2 YYNGEE. The CDR3 is 14 residues long. V lost 3 bases and J lost 1, with 11 bases in between. The CDR3 region is CASSGSAGSYEQYF. The CDR3 nucleotides read TGTGCCAGCAGCGGTAGCGCAGGATCCTACGAGCAGTACTTC.

V is TRBV30 and J is TRBJ1-2, with D tentatively TRBD1 (6 bases). Trimming pared 5 bases from V and 8 bases from J, leaving 18 bases between. Per germline, CDR1 GTSNPN and CDR2 SVGIG (reference sequence). The CDR3 has 13 amino acids. CDR3 residues: CAWGPTGLGGYTF. CDR3 nucleotides: TGTGCCTGGGGGCCCACAGGGCTGGGCGGCTACACCTTC.

The CDR3 here is CASSFSTGETHYEQYF. CDR3 sequence (DNA): TGTGCCAGCAGTTTCTCGACAGGGGAGACCCACTACGAGCAGTACTTC. The V gene is TRBV27, the J gene TRBJ2-5; TRBD1 matches at 8 bases. Gene TRBJ2-7 matches the end of the DNA better, so the J call may be wrong. The CDR3 has 16 amino acids. Germline V CDR1 and CDR2: MNHEY, SMNVEV (reference sequence).

This chain links TRBV2 with TRBJ1-1, with D unclear. Germline loops: CDR1 SNHLY, CDR2 FYNNEI. The CDR3 has 13 amino acids. V lost 8 bases and J lost 0, with 10 bases in between. CDR3 sequence reads: CASSSPVNTEAFF. CDR3 in DNA: TGTGCCAGCTCCTCCCCGGTGAACACTGAAGCTTTCTTT.

V and J are TRBV6-5 and TRBJ2-1; 8 bases agree with TRBD1. The ends lost 7 bases at V and 8 bases at J; junction bases unmatched: 13. The CDR3 extends over 15 amino acids. Germline-derived CDR1 and CDR2 are MNHEY and SVGAGI. CDR3 sequence: CASTLAGGPRDEQFF. Here the CDR3 DNA reads TGTGCCAGCACCCTCGCAGGGGGCCCCCGGGATGAGCAGTTCTTC.

In its sample, this clone was seen once. V is TRBV19 and J is TRBJ2-7; a weak D match, TRBD1 (5 bases). CDR3 length equals 14 residues. CDR1 is LNHDA and CDR2 is SQIVND in the germline V gene (reference sequence). Deletions cut 7 bases from V and 2 bases from J, with 15 bases between. The CDR3 protein is CASKNRQSTYEQYF. The CDR3, as DNA: TGTGCCAGTAAGAACAGACAGTCAACCTACGAGCAGTACTTC.

The chain employs TRBV6-1 and TRBJ2-7, with D unresolved. This CDR3 is 16 amino acids long. CDR1 MNHNS and CDR2 SASEGT come from the germline V gene. V was cut by 4 bases and J by 3 bases, with 19 bases left in between. The CDR3 is CASSVVEVPNNYEQYF. In DNA form, the CDR3 reads TGTGCCAGCAGTGTGGTTGAGGTGCCGAATAACTACGAGCAGTACTTC.

The gene calls are TRBV2 and TRBJ2-3; 9 nucleotides line up with TRBD1. The CDR3 is 13 residues long. Germline-derived CDR1 and CDR2 are SNHLY and FYNNEI. V lost 9 bases to trimming and J lost 1 base; unmatched junction nucleotides: 2. CDR3 sequence (DNA): TGTGCCAGGGGGACAGGGCGCACAGATACGCAGTATTTT. It codes for CARGTGRTDTQYF.

The sample holds a few counts of this clone. This chain links TRBV9 with TRBJ1-1, with TRBD1 matching 8 bases. The CDR3 consists of 18 residues. The V and J ends lost 4 bases and 1 base, in that order; junction bases with no gene match: 15. Germline loops: CDR1 SGDLS, CDR2 YYNGEE. CDR3 loop: CASSMNPGQAFENTEAFF. The CDR3 DNA is TGTGCCAGCAGCATGAATCCGGGACAGGCATTTGAGAACACTGAAGCTTTCTTT.

The genes are TRBV19 and TRBJ1-1, with D tentatively TRBD1 (5 bases). The germline CDR1 and CDR2 sequences are LNHDA and SQIVND (reference sequence). Trimming removed 6 bases from V and 4 bases from J, with 15 bases in between. The CDR3 is 14 amino acids. The CDR3 sequence is CASRTRIGGTEAFF. In DNA form, the CDR3 reads TGTGCCAGTAGGACCCGGATCGGGGGCACTGAAGCTTTCTTT.

V usage is TRBV7-2 and J usage is TRBJ2-6, with 8 bases lining up with TRBD1. Per germline, CDR1 SGHTA and CDR2 FQGNSA. V gave up 4 bases and J gave up 0 bases; unmatched junction bases: 11. This CDR3 spans 19 amino acids. For the CDR3, the DNA is TGTGCCAGCAGCTCCGGACAGGGAATGCACTACTCTGGGGCCAACGTCCTGACTTTC. Protein: CASSSGQGMHYSGANVLTF.

The V call is TRBV7-3, the J call TRBJ1-4; no definite D call. Germline lookup yields CDR1 SGHTA and CDR2 FQGTGA. Trimming left V 9 bases short and J 8 bases short, with 16 bases between. This CDR3 is built from 13 residues. The CDR3: CASSAGAREKLFF. CDR3 DNA: TGTGCCAGTTCCGCGGGCGCACGGGAAAAACTGTTTTTT.

The J gene is TRBJ2-7, the V gene TRBV2, with D possibly matching TRBD2 (5 bases). Germline V lookup: CDR1 SNHLY, CDR2 FYNNEI. The CDR3 loop spans 16 amino acids. Trimming pared 5 bases from V and 0 bases from J, leaving 17 bases between. The DNA for the CDR3 is TGTGCCAGCAGTATGTGGGGTTCCCGGGGCTCCTACGAGCAGTACTTC. Amino acid sequence: CASSMWGSRGSYEQYF.